This TCR beta chain came from a study of post-analysis software for immune sequencing data. Study summary: Several disease courses (relapsing-remitting, secondary progressive and progressive-relapsing) of multiple sclerosis were included.

CDR1 is SQVTM, CDR2 ANQGSEA, per germline. V lost 6 bases, J lost 5 bases, and 19 bases lay in between. This CDR3 comprises 15 residues. Overall study results and limits: Controls had significantly higher normalized Chao1 diversity than multiple sclerosis patients. Four or five TRBV segments, TRBV5-6, TRBV5-1 and TRBV20-1 among them, were found more frequent in patients than controls. Same-batch samples co-clustered strongly by F measure.

Concerning this clonotype: Its specificity is not known.

Libraries were made from TCR beta cDNA, and they carried unique molecular identifiers. Some 500,000 cDNA molecules were obtained from roughly 0.93 to 9.6 million T cells. MiXCR was run by TCRdb on the PCR reads, yielding one entry per CDR3 protein. The repertoire holds 700,000 to 900,000 distinct CDR3 sequences, with 40% to 55% as singletons. Sequenced input: blood. The clonotype was recovered from a girl aged 10 to 17 with multiple sclerosis. This sequence joins TRBV29-1 and TRBJ2-2, with D possibly matching TRBD2 (7 bases). CDR3 in amino acids: CSVGGRGARTGELFF. The CDR3 DNA reads as TGCAGCGTGGGTGGTCGGGGGGCGCGGACCGGGGAGCTGTTTTTT.